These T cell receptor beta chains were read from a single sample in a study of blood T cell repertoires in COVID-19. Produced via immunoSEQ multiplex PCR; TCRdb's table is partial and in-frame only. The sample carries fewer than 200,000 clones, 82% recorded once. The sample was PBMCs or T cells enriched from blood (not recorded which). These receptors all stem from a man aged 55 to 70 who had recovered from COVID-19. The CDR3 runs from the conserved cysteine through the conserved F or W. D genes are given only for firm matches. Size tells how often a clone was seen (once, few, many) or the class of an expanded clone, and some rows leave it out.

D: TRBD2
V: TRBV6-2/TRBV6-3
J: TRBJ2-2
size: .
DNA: TGTGCCAGCAGTTCGACTAGCGGGAGGTCCACCGGGGAGCTGTTTTTT
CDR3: CASSSTSGRSTGELFF

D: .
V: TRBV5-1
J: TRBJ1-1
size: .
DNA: TGCGCCAGCAGCTTGGCCGGGCAGGGATCGTCTGGGGCTTTCTTT
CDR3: CASSLAGQGSSGAFF

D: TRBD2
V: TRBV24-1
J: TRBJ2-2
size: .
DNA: TGTGCCACCAGTCGGACTAGCGGGAACACCGGGGAGCTGTTTTTT
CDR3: CATSRTSGNTGELFF

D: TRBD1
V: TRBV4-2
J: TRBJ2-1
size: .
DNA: TGTGCCAGCAGCCAACCTTGGGACAGGGGGTTTTCCAATGAGCAGTTCTTC
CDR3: CASSQPWDRGFSNEQFF

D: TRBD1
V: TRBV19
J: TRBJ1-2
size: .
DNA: TGTGCCAGTAGTACCGACAGGGGGCGAAGCGGCTACACCTTC
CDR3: CASSTDRGRSGYTF

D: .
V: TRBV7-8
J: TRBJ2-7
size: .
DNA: TGTGCCAGCAGCTCCGCCCGCAGGGAGCAGTACTTC
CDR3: CASSSARREQYF

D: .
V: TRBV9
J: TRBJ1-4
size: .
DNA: TGTGCCAGCAGCCGCAGAAGATCTAATGAAAAACTGTTTTTT
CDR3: CASSRRRSNEKLFF

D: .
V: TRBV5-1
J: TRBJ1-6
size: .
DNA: TGCGCCAGCAGCTTGGATCTCAGGGATTCTTCACCCCTCCACTTT
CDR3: CASSLDLRDSSPLHF

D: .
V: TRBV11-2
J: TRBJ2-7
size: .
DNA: TGTGCCAGCAGCCCCGGGGTCTTCTACGAGCAGTACTTC
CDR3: CASSPGVFYEQYF

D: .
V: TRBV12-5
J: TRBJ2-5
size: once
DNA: TGTGCTAGTGGAGGGGGGAGGGCCCAAGAGACCCAGTACTTC
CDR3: CASGGGRAQETQYF

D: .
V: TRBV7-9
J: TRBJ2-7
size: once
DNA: TGTGCCAGCAGCTCTGTTAGGGAGGACGCCGAGCAGTACTTC
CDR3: CASSSVREDAEQYF

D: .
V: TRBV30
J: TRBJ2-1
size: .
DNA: TGTGCCTGGTCGCTGAGCAGGGCCTCGAGAGAGCAGTTCTTC
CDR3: CAWSLSRASREQFF

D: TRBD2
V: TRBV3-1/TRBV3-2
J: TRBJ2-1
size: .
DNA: TGTGCCAGCAGCCAAGCGGCAGCGGGGGGGCCGAATGAGCAGTTCTTC
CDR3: CASSQAAAGGPNEQFF

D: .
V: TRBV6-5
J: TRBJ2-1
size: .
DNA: TGTGCCAGCAGTTACTCGGACTGGTACAATGAGCAGTTCTTC
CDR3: CASSYSDWYNEQFF

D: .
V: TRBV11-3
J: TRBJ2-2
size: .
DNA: TGTGCCAGCAGCTCCCGGAGGGCTATTGGTCCCGGGGAGCTGTTTTTT
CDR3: CASSSRRAIGPGELFF

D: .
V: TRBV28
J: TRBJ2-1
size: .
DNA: TGTGCCAGCTATAGCAGCTACAATGAGCAGTTCTTC
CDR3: CASYSSYNEQFF

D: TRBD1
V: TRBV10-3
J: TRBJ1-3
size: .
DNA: TGTGCCATCAGACAGGGGGCGAGTGGAAACACCATATATTTT
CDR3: CAIRQGASGNTIYF

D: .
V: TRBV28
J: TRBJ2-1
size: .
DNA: TGTGCCAGCATGTCTTCCGGTGAGCAGTTCTTC
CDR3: CASMSSGEQFF

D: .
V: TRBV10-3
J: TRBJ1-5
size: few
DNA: TGTGCCATCAGTGAGTCGTCGTGGGGCAGCAATCAGCCCCAGCATTTT
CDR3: CAISESSWGSNQPQHF

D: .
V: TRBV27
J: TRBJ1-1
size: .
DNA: TGTGCCAGCAGTTTGGGCAGGGCTGAGTGGAACACTGAAGCTTTCTTT
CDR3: CASSLGRAEWNTEAFF

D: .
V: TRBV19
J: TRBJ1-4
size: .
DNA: TGTGCCAGTAGCTCCGGGTCGCACGGAAAACTGTTTTTT
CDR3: CASSSGSHGKLFF

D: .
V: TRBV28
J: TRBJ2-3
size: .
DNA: TGTGCCAGCCGGATGGACAGAGGTTTAGATACGCAGTATTTT
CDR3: CASRMDRGLDTQYF

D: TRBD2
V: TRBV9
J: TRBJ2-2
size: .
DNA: TGTGCCAGCAGCCCCCGGTTAGCGGGGGGGCGGGAGGAGCTGTTTTTT
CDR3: CASSPRLAGGREELFF

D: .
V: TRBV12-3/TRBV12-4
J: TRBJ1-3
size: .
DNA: TGTGCCAGCAGTTTAACAGCTGGAAACACCATATATTTT
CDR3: CASSLTAGNTIYF

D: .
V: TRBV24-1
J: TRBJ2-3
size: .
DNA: TGTGCCACCAGTGATTTGCGCAGGGGTAACACAGATACGCAGTATTTT
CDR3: CATSDLRRGNTDTQYF

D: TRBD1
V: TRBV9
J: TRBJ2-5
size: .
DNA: TGTGCCAGCAGCGTAGAGGCAGGGGGAGAGACCCAGTACTTC
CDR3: CASSVEAGGETQYF

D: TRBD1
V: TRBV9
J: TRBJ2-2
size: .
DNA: TGTGCCAGCAGCGTAGCACCGGGACAGGGGGAGGCCGGGGAGCTGTTTTTT
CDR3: CASSVAPGQGEAGELFF

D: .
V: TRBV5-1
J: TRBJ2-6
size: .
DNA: TGCGCCAGCAGCTTACCAGGGGAGGCCAACGTCCTGACTTTC
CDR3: CASSLPGEANVLTF

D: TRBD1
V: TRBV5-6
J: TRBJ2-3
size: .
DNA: TGTGCCAGCAGCTTGGATTTCGCACAGGGGGGAGATACGCAGTATTTT
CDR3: CASSLDFAQGGDTQYF

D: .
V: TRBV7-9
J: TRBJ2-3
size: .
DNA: TGTGCCAGCAGCTTAGCGCGAGCTAGCACAGATACGCAGTATTTT
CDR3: CASSLARASTDTQYF

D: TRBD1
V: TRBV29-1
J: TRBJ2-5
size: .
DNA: TGCAGCGTTGCACCCGGGACAGATCGGGGAGAGACCCAGTACTTC
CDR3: CSVAPGTDRGETQYF

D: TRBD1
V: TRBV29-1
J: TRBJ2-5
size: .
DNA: TGCAGCGTTGAAGCTACTGGTAGTCTAGGGGGCGGTCAAGAGACCCAGTACTTC
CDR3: CSVEATGSLGGGQETQYF

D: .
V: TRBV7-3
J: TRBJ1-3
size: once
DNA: TGTGCCAGCAGCTTAAATCCTGGAGGGCAGGCAGGCTCTGGAAACACCATATATTTT
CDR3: CASSLNPGGQAGSGNTIYF

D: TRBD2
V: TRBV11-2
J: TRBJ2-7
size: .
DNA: TGTGCCAGCACCTTACTAGACGGGGGGAACGAGCAGTACTTC
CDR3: CASTLLDGGNEQYF

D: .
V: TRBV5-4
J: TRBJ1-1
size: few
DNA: TGTGCCAGCAGCTTGGGGCCGAACACTGAAGCTTTCTTT
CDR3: CASSLGPNTEAFF

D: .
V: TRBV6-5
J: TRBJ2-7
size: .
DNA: TGTGCCAGCAGTAGTGCTCCGGGACTGGAACAGTACTTC
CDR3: CASSSAPGLEQYF

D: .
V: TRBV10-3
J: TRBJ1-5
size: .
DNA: TGTGCCATCAGTGTAGCTTATAGCAATCAGCCCCAGCATTTT
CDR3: CAISVAYSNQPQHF

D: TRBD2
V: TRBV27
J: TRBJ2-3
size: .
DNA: TGTGCCAGCGGACCTAGCGGGAGGGATACGCAGTATTTT
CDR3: CASGPSGRDTQYF

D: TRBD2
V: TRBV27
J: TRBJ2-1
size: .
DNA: TGTGCCAGCAGTTTGGGACTAGCGGGATCCAATGAGCAGTTCTTC
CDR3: CASSLGLAGSNEQFF

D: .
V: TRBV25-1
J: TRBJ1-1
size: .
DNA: TGTGCCAGCAGCGACAATCTGAACACTGAAGCTTTCTTT
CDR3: CASSDNLNTEAFF

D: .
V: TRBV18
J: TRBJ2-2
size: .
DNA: TGTGCCAGCTCACCGAGAGGAGGGGACACCGGGGAGCTGTTTTTT
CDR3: CASSPRGGDTGELFF

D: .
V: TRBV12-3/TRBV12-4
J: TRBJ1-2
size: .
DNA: TGTGCCAGCAGCCCGACAGGCAACTATGGCTACACCTTC
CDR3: CASSPTGNYGYTF

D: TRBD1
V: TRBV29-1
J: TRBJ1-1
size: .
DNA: TGCAGCGTCGTGCCCGAGGGGGAATCGGGACAGGATCTTTCCCCCTATACTAACACTGAAGCTTTCTTT
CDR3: CSVVPEGESGQDLSPYTNTEAFF

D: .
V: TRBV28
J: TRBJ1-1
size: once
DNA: TGTGCCAGCAGCGCCGACAGTTGGCTTCCTGAAGCTTTCTTT
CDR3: CASSADSWLPEAFF

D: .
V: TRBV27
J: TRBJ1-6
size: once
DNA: TGTGCCAGCAGTTTATCGCCAGGATCTGGGTCACCCCTCCACTTT
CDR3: CASSLSPGSGSPLHF

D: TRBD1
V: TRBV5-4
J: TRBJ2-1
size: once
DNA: TGTGCCAGCTCGACCGGGGGACAGGGGGCTTGGAACGAGCAGTTCTTC
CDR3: CASSTGGQGAWNEQFF

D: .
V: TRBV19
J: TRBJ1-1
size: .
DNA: TGTGCCAGTAGTATTAATGGAGGGAGAGGGAACACTGAAGCTTTCTTT
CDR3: CASSINGGRGNTEAFF